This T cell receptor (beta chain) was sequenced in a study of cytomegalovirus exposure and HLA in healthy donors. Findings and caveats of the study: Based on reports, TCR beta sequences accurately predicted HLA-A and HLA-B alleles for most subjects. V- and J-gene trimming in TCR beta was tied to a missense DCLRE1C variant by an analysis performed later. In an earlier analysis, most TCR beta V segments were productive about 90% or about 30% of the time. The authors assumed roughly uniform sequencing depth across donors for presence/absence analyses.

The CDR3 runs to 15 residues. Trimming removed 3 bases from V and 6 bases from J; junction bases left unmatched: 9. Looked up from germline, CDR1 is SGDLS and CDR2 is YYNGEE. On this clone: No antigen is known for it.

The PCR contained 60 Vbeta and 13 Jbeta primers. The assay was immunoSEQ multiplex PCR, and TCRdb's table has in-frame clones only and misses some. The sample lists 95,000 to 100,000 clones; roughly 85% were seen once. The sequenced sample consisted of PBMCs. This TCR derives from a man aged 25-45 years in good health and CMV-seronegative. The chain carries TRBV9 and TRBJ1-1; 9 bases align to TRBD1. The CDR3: CASSEHGTGRSEAFF. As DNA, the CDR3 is TGTGCCAGCAGCGAACACGGGACAGGGAGATCTGAAGCTTTCTTT.